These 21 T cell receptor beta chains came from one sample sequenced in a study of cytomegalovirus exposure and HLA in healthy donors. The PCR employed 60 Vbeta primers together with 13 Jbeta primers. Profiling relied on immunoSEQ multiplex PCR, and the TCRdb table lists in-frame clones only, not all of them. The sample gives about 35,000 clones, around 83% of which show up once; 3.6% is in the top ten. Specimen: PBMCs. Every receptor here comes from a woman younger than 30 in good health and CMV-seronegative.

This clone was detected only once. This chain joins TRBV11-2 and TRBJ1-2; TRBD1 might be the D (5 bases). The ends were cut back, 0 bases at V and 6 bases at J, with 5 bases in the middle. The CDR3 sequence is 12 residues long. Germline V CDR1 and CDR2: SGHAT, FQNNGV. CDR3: CASSLEGDGYTF. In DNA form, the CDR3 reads TGTGCCAGCAGCTTAGAAGGGGATGGCTACACCTTC. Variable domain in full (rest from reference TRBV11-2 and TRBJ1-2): EAGVAQSPRYKIIEKRQSVAFWCNPISGHATLYWYQQILGQGPKLLIQFQNNGVVDDSQLPKDRFSAERLKGVDSTLKIQPAKLEDSAVYLCASSLEGDGYTFGSGTRLTVV.

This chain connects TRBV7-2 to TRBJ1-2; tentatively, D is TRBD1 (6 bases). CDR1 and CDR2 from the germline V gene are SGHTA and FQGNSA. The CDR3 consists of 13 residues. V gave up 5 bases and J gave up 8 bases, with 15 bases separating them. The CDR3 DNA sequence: TGTGCCAGCAGCCTATGGACAGACCGCGGCTACACCTTC. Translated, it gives CASSLWTDRGYTF.

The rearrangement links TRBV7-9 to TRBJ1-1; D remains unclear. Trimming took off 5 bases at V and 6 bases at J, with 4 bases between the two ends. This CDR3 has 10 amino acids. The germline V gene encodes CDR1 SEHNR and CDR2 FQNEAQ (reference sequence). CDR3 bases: TGTGCCAGCAGCCGCGCTGAAGCTTTCTTT. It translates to CASSRAEAFF.

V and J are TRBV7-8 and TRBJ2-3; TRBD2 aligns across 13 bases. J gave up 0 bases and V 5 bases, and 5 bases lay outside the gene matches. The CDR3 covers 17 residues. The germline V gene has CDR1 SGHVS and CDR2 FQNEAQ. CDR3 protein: CASSRLAGGSSTDTQYF. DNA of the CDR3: TGTGCCAGCAGCAGACTAGCGGGAGGATCTAGCACAGATACGCAGTATTTT. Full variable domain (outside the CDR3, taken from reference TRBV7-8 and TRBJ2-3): GAGVSQSPRYKVAKRGQDVALRCDPISGHVSLFWYQQALGQGPEFLTYFQNEAQLDKSGLPSDRFFAERPEGSVSTLKIQRTQQEDSAVYLCASSRLAGGSSTDTQYFGPGTRLTVL.

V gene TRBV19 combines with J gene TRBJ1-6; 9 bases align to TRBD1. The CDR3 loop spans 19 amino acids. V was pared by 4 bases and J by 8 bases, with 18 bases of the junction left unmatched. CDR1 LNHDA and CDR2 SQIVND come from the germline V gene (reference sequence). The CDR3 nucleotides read TGTGCCAGTAGTACCACCCCCTGGACAGGGGCAGTTTCATATTCACCCCTCCACTTT. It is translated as CASSTTPWTGAVSYSPLHF.

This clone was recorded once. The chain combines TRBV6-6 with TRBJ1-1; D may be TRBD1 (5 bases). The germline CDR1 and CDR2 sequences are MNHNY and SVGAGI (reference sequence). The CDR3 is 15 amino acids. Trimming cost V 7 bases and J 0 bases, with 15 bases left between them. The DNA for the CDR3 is TGTGCCAGCATCGGGGGACGGAGGGTGAACACTGAAGCTTTCTTT. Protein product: CASIGGRRVNTEAFF.

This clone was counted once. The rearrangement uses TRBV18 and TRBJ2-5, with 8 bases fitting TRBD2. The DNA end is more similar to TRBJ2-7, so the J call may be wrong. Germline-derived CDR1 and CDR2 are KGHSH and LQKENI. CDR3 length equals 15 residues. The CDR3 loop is CASSPNLGLGSEQYF. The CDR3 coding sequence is TGTGCCAGCTCACCAAATTTGGGACTAGGGAGCGAGCAGTACTTC.

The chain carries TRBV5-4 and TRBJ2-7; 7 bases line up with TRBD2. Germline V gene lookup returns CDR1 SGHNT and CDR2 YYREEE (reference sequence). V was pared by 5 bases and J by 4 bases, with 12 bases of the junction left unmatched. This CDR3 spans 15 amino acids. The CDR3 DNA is TGTGCCAGCAGTTCGCCGGGGGGAGGGATGTACGAGCAGTACTTC. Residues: CASSSPGGGMYEQYF.

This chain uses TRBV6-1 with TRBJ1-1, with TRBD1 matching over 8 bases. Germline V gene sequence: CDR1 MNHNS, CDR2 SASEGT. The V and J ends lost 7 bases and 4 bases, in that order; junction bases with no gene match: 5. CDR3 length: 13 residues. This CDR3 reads CASIKDRVTEAFF. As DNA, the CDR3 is TGTGCCAGCATCAAGGACAGGGTCACTGAAGCTTTCTTT.

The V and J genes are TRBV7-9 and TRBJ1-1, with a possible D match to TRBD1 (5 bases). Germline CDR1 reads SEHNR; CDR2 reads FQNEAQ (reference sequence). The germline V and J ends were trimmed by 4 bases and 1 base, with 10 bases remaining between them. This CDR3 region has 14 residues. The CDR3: CASSSKDKNTEAFF. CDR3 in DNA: TGTGCCAGCAGCTCAAAGGACAAGAACACTGAAGCTTTCTTT.

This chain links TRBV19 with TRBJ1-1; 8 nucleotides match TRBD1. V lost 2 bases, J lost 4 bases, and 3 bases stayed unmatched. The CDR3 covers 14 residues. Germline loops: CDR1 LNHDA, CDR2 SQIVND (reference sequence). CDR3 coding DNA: TGTGCCAGTAGTATACCCACAGGGGGCACTGAAGCTTTCTTT. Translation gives CASSIPTGGTEAFF.

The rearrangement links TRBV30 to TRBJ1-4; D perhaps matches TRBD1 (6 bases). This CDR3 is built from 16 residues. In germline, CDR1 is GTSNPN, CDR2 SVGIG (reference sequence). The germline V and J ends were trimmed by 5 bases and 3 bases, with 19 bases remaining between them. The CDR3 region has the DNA TGTGCCTGGCGGGGAGGGGGAAATGCGGCTAATGAAAAACTGTTTTTT. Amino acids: CAWRGGGNAANEKLFF.

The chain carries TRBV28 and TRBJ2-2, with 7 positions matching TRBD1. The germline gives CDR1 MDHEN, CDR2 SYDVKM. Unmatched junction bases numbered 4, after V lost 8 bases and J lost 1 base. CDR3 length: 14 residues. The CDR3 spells CASGRQGNTGELFF. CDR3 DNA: TGTGCCAGCGGGAGACAGGGGAACACCGGGGAGCTGTTTTTT.

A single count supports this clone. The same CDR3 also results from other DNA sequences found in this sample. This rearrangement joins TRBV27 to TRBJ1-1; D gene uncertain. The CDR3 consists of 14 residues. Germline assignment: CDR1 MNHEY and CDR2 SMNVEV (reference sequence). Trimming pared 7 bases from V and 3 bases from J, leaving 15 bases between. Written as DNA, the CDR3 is TGTGCCAGCATCAAATCGGGTGGTCACACTGAAGCTTTCTTT. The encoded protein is CASIKSGGHTEAFF.

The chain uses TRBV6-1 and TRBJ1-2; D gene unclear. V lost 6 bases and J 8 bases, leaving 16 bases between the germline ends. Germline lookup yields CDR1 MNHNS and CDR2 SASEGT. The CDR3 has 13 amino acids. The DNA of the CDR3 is TGTGCCAGCAGGGTAACCCCGGGATGCGGCTACACCTTC. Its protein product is CASRVTPGCGYTF.

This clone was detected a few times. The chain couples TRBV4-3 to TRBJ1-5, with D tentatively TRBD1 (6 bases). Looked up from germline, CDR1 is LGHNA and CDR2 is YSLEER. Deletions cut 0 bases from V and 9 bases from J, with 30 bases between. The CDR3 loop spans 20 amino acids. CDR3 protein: CASSQEWGTRTTGLGAPQHF. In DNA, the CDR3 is TGCGCCAGCAGCCAAGAGTGGGGGACACGCACAACAGGACTAGGCGCGCCCCAGCATTTT.

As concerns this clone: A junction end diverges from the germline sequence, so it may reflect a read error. The chain's CDR3 is CASSLPGPNQPQNF. CDR3 DNA: TGCGCCAGCAGCTTGCCAGGGCCCAATCAGCCCCAGAATTTT. This rearrangement joins TRBV5-1 to TRBJ1-5, with a possible D match to TRBD1 (5 bases). Germline V CDR1 and CDR2: SGHRS, YFSETQ. The CDR3 spans 14 residues.

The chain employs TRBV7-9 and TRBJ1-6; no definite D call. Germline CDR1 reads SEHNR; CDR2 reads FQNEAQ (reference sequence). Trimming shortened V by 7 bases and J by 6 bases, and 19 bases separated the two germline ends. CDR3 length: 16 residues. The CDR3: CASTLGSLFGNSPLHF. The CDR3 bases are TGTGCCAGCACCCTGGGCAGTCTGTTTGGTAATTCACCCCTCCACTTT.

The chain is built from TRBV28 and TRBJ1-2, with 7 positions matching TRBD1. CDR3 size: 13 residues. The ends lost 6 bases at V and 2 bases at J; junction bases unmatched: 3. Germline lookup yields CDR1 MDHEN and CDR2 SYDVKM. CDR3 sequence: CASRATGNYGYTF. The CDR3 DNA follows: TGTGCCAGCAGGGCGACAGGGAACTATGGCTACACCTTC.

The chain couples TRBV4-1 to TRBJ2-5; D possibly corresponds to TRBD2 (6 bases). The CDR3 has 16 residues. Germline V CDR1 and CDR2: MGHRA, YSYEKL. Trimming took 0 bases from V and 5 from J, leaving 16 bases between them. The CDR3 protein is CASSQEGLGSGETQYF. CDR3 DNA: TGCGCCAGCAGCCAAGAAGGGCTCGGGAGTGGCGAGACCCAGTACTTC.

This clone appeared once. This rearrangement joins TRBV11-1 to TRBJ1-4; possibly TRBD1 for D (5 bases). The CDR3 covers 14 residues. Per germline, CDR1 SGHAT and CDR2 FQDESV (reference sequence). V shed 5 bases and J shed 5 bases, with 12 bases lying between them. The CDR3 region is CASSRREGNEKLFF. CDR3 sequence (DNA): TGTGCCAGCAGCCGCAGGGAGGGCAATGAAAAACTGTTTTTT. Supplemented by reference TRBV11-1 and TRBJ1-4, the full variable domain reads EAEVAQSPRYKITEKSQAVAFWCDPISGHATLYWYRQILGQGPELLVQFQDESVVDDSQLPKDRFSAERLKGVDSTLKIQPAELGDSAMYLCASSRREGNEKLFFGSGTQLSVL.